These T cell receptor beta chains were read from a single sample in a study of CD8 T cells in Susac syndrome. TCRdb used MiXCR to reprocess the immunoSEQ multiplex PCR reads, holding one entry per CDR3 protein. Of some 220,000 distinct CDR3 sequences in the sample, 95% were seen once. Material for sequencing was CD4+ T cells from PBMCs. These receptors originate from a human donor with multiple sclerosis. Both conserved end residues are part of each CDR3. The order of the fields is D gene, clone size, J gene, V gene, CDR3 DNA, CDR3 protein. The D gene is left open where the match is weak. Clone size appears in some rows only: once, few, many, or a class for an expanded clone.

d_gene: .; abundance: once; j_gene: TRBJ1-1; v_gene: TRBV12-3/TRBV12-4; CDR3nt: TGTGCCAGCAGTCCCTTTAGGACGGACACTGAAGCTTTCTTT; CDR3aa: CASSPFRTDTEAFF
d_gene: TRBD1; abundance: .; j_gene: TRBJ2-7; v_gene: TRBV20-1; CDR3nt: TGCAGTGCTAGGTCGGACAGGGGAGGATCCTACGAGCAGTACTTC; CDR3aa: CSARSDRGGSYEQYF
d_gene: .; abundance: .; j_gene: TRBJ1-2; v_gene: TRBV29-1; CDR3nt: TGCAGCGACAGCTTCAACTATGGCTACACCTTC; CDR3aa: CSDSFNYGYTF
d_gene: TRBD1; abundance: .; j_gene: TRBJ1-2; v_gene: TRBV6-5; CDR3nt: TGTGCCAGCAGTACAGGGGACCCCTATGGCTACACCTTC; CDR3aa: CASSTGDPYGYTF
d_gene: TRBD2; abundance: .; j_gene: TRBJ2-7; v_gene: TRBV20-1; CDR3nt: TGCAGTGCGGGCCCTCTAGCGGGAGGGCCCCGGGAGCAGTACTTC; CDR3aa: CSAGPLAGGPREQYF
d_gene: .; abundance: few; j_gene: TRBJ1-1; v_gene: TRBV20-1; CDR3nt: TGCAGTGCTAGAGTAAAACAGGGAACTGAAGCTTTCTTT; CDR3aa: CSARVKQGTEAFF
d_gene: .; abundance: .; j_gene: TRBJ2-6; v_gene: TRBV5-1; CDR3nt: TGCGCCAGCAGCCCAGTTATGGGTGGGGCCAACGTCCTGACTTTC; CDR3aa: CASSPVMGGANVLTF
d_gene: .; abundance: .; j_gene: TRBJ2-1; v_gene: TRBV19; CDR3nt: TGTGCCAGTAAGGACGTATTTGGCGATGAGCAGTTCTTC; CDR3aa: CASKDVFGDEQFF
d_gene: .; abundance: once; j_gene: TRBJ2-1; v_gene: TRBV27; CDR3nt: TGTGCCAGCAGCCGTTCGGGACCCACCTACAATGAGCAGTTCTTC; CDR3aa: CASSRSGPTYNEQFF
d_gene: .; abundance: .; j_gene: TRBJ1-2; v_gene: TRBV29-1; CDR3nt: TGCAGCGCCAGGGCTGGGGGCTACACCTTC; CDR3aa: CSARAGGYTF
d_gene: .; abundance: .; j_gene: TRBJ2-2; v_gene: TRBV14; CDR3nt: TGTGCCAGCAGCCTGTACCTCGGGGAGCTGTTTTTT; CDR3aa: CASSLYLGELFF
d_gene: .; abundance: .; j_gene: TRBJ2-1; v_gene: TRBV12-3/TRBV12-4; CDR3nt: TGTGCCAGCAGTTTAACCCAGGCCTACAATGAGCAGTTCTTC; CDR3aa: CASSLTQAYNEQFF
d_gene: TRBD2; abundance: .; j_gene: TRBJ2-5; v_gene: TRBV7-9; CDR3nt: TGTGCCAGCAGCCCAGGGCGCGGGGGGGAGACCCAGTACTTC; CDR3aa: CASSPGRGGETQYF
d_gene: TRBD1; abundance: .; j_gene: TRBJ2-7; v_gene: TRBV5-1; CDR3nt: TGCGCCAGCAGCTTTCCCAAGACAGGGGAGCTCAACGAGCAGTACTTC; CDR3aa: CASSFPKTGELNEQYF
d_gene: .; abundance: .; j_gene: TRBJ2-4; v_gene: TRBV9; CDR3nt: TGTGCCAGCAGCGTAGGGGGGAAGGACATTCAGTACTTC; CDR3aa: CASSVGGKDIQYF
d_gene: TRBD1; abundance: .; j_gene: TRBJ2-1; v_gene: TRBV20-1; CDR3nt: TGCAGTGCCTCGGGACAGGCAGGCTACAATGAGCAGTTCTTC; CDR3aa: CSASGQAGYNEQFF
d_gene: .; abundance: .; j_gene: TRBJ2-1; v_gene: TRBV15; CDR3nt: TGTGCCACCAGCAGAGATCCGGGACGGGGTGAGCAGTTCTTC; CDR3aa: CATSRDPGRGEQFF
d_gene: TRBD1; abundance: .; j_gene: TRBJ2-7; v_gene: TRBV2; CDR3nt: TGTGCCAGCACTTTGGGACAGCTCTCCTACGAGCAGTACTTC; CDR3aa: CASTLGQLSYEQYF
d_gene: .; abundance: .; j_gene: TRBJ1-4; v_gene: TRBV28; CDR3nt: TGTCCGTTATTCGAAAAACTGTTTTTT; CDR3aa: CPLFEKLFF
d_gene: TRBD1; abundance: .; j_gene: TRBJ2-5; v_gene: TRBV20-1; CDR3nt: TGCAGTGCTCTCGACAGGGCAGAGACCCAGTACTTC; CDR3aa: CSALDRAETQYF